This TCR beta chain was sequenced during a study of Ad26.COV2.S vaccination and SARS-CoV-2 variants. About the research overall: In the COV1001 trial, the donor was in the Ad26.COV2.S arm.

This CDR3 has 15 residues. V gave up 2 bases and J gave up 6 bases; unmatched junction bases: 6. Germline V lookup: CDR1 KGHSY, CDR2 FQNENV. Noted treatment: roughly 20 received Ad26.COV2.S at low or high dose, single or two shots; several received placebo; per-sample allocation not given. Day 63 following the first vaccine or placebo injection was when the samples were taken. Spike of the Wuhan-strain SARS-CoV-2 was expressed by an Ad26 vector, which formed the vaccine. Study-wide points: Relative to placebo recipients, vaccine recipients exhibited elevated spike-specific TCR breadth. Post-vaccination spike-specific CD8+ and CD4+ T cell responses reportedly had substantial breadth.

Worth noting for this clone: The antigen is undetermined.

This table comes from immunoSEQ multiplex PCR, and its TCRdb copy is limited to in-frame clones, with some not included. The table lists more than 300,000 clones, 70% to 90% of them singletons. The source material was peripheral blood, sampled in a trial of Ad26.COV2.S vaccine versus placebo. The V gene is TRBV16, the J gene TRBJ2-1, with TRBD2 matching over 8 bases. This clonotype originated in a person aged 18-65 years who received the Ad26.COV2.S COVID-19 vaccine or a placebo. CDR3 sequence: CASSQSRGGLNEQFF. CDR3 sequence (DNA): TGTGCCAGCAGCCAAAGCCGGGGGGGACTCAATGAGCAGTTCTTC.